This entry lists 5 T cell receptor beta chains sequenced from one sample in a study of blood T cells in healthy people across ages. PCR was performed a second time for 7 to 11 cycles using a sample-barcoded 5' primer and a J-beta primer mix. Using its own MiXCR run on the 5' RACE reads, TCRdb lists one record per CDR3 protein. The sample has 780,000 or so distinct CDR3 sequences, 56% seen once. The sample taken for sequencing was blood. These receptors all stem from a man in his forties in good health.

This clonotype turned up a few times. The chain recombines TRBV20-1 with TRBJ2-1; 9 positions match TRBD2. Germline trimming cut 1 base from V and 5 bases from J; bases unmatched to any gene: 6. The germline CDR1 and CDR2 sequences are DFQATT and SNEGSKA (reference sequence). This CDR3 comprises 15 residues. The CDR3 sequence: CSARVLASGNNEQFF. The CDR3 DNA reads TGCAGTGCTAGAGTCTTGGCTAGCGGGAACAATGAGCAGTTCTTC.

This clonotype was detected ten times or more. The chain couples TRBV7-2 to TRBJ2-5; D ambiguous. The germline V and J ends were trimmed by 6 bases and 1 base, with 9 bases remaining between them. Germline CDR1 and CDR2: SGHTA and FQGNSA. This CDR3 is built from 13 residues. The CDR3 DNA sequence: TGTGCCAGCAGGGGAACGGGCCAAGAGACCCAGTACTTC. Translated, it gives CASRGTGQETQYF.

This clonotype was found a few times. This chain links TRBV6-5 with TRBJ2-3; TRBD2 matches 12 bases. Germline V gives CDR1 MNHEY, CDR2 SVGAGI. The CDR3 contains 16 residues. V lost 3 bases and J lost 0; bases outside the gene matches: 1. The CDR3 loop is CASSYGTSGSTDTQYF. The CDR3 bases are TGTGCCAGCAGTTATGGGACTAGCGGGAGCACAGATACGCAGTATTTT.

The V gene is TRBV4-3, the J gene TRBJ1-5; D gene ambiguous. This CDR3 has 15 residues. Germline CDR1 is LGHNA and CDR2 is YSLEER. V gave up 0 bases and J gave up 5 bases, with 11 bases separating them. The CDR3 loop is CASSQDIAPHQPQHF. CDR3 nucleotides: TGCGCCAGCAGCCAAGATATCGCTCCGCATCAGCCCCAGCATTTT.

This chain links TRBV12-3 or TRBV12-4 with TRBJ2-7; D remains ambiguous. The J call is uncertain, as TRBJ2-4 better fits the DNA end. CDR3 size: 12 residues. The CDR3 DNA follows: TGTGCCAGCGGAGATGGCAAAAACATTCAGTACTTC. Residues: CASGDGKNIQYF.